This is a list of T cell receptor beta chains from one sample in a study of cytomegalovirus exposure and HLA in healthy donors. Sequenced by immunoSEQ multiplex PCR; TCRdb stores in-frame clones only, minus some. The sample lists 120,000 to 150,000 clones; 82% were seen once. The sequenced sample consisted of PBMCs. These receptors were collected from a male donor in good health and CMV-seronegative. CDR3s include the opening cysteine and the closing phenylalanine or tryptophan. D genes are given only for firm matches. Some rows mark clone size as missing; the rest say once, few, many or name a class of expanded clone.

cdr3_length	d_call	v_call	j_call	clone_size	cdr3_aa	cdr3_nt
17	-	TRBV27	TRBJ2-5	-	CASSFNGGIAWGETQYF	TGTGCCAGCAGTTTTAACGGCGGGATCGCTTGGGGGGAGACCCAGTACTTC
14	-	TRBV7-9	TRBJ1-2	-	CASSFGGPLYGYTF	TGTGCCAGCAGCTTCGGAGGACCGCTATATGGCTACACCTTC
17	-	TRBV10-3	TRBJ2-3	-	CAISGDSWGDGTDTQYF	TGTGCCATCAGTGGGGATTCTTGGGGCGATGGCACAGATACGCAGTATTTT
13	-	TRBV7-9	TRBJ1-2	-	CASSLAEDVGYTF	TGTGCCAGCAGCTTAGCAGAGGATGTGGGCTACACCTTC
13	TRBD1	TRBV7-3	TRBJ2-7	-	CASSLTGGGEQYF	TGTGCCAGCAGCTTGACAGGGGGAGGCGAGCAGTACTTC
16	TRBD1	TRBV7-9	TRBJ1-5	-	CASSLGSGQGNQPQHF	TGTGCCAGCAGCTTGGGGTCGGGACAGGGAAATCAGCCCCAGCATTTT
14	TRBD1	TRBV7-9	TRBJ1-1	-	CASSSHRGPSEAFF	TGTGCCAGCAGCTCACACAGGGGGCCTTCTGAAGCTTTCTTT
11	-	TRBV18	TRBJ1-5	-	CASSSRGPQHF	TGTGCCAGCTCCAGTCGAGGGCCCCAGCATTTT
14	-	TRBV5-6	TRBJ2-1	once	CASSLFSSYNEQFF	TGTGCCAGCAGCTTGTTCAGCTCCTACAATGAGCAGTTCTTC
15	TRBD2	TRBV7-3	TRBJ2-7	-	CASSWDSGRAYEQYF	TGTGCCAGCAGCTGGGATAGCGGGAGGGCCTACGAGCAGTACTTC
14	-	TRBV4-1	TRBJ2-7	-	CASSQAGQLYEQYF	TGCGCCAGCAGCCAAGCGGGTCAGCTCTACGAGCAGTACTTC
15	TRBD2	TRBV19	TRBJ2-7	-	CASSIGGGGPYEQYF	TGTGCCAGTAGTATCGGTGGGGGAGGGCCCTACGAGCAGTACTTC
13	TRBD2	TRBV28	TRBJ2-3	-	CASQLAGSDTQYF	TGTGCCAGCCAACTAGCGGGATCAGATACGCAGTATTTT
14	-	TRBV19	TRBJ1-5	-	CASNMGQGGQPQHF	TGTGCCAGTAACATGGGGCAGGGAGGACAGCCCCAGCATTTT
16	-	TRBV9	TRBJ2-5	once	CASSVYGDSYQETQYF	TGTGCCAGCAGCGTTTACGGGGATTCGTACCAAGAGACCCAGTACTTC
14	-	TRBV7-9	TRBJ1-2	-	CASSLAGGNYGYTF	TGTGCCAGCAGCTTAGCTGGGGGGAACTATGGCTACACCTTC
14	TRBD1	TRBV27	TRBJ2-1	few	CASTRTGAGNEQFF	TGTGCCAGCACCCGGACAGGGGCTGGCAATGAGCAGTTCTTC
14	TRBD1	TRBV28	TRBJ2-7	-	CASERQGLSYEQYF	TGTGCCAGCGAACGACAGGGTCTTTCCTACGAGCAGTACTTC
16	-	TRBV7-9	TRBJ2-7	-	CASSPPEGRGFYEQYF	TGTGCCAGCAGCCCCCCAGAGGGCAGGGGTTTCTACGAGCAGTACTTC
14	-	TRBV7-2	TRBJ1-5	once	CASSFTGYSQPQHF	TGTGCCAGCAGCTTCACAGGGTACTCTCAGCCCCAGCATTTT
14	TRBD2	TRBV5-1	TRBJ2-1	-	CASSLTDGGNEQFF	TGCGCCAGCAGCCTAACGGACGGGGGGAATGAGCAGTTCTTC
12	TRBD1	TRBV10-3	TRBJ2-7	-	CAISADRDSEYF	TGTGCCATCAGTGCCGACCGGGACAGTGAGTACTTC
17	TRBD2	TRBV18	TRBJ2-3	-	CASSPPTSGSSTDTQYF	TGTGCCAGCTCACCTCCGACTAGCGGGAGTAGTACGGATACGCAGTATTTT
16	-	TRBV14	TRBJ2-5	-	CASSQGDHGSGETQYF	TGTGCCAGCAGCCAAGGGGATCACGGGAGTGGGGAGACCCAGTACTTC
16	TRBD2	TRBV5-1	TRBJ2-5	-	CASSLVSGRDQETQYF	TGCGCCAGCAGCTTGGTTAGCGGGAGGGACCAAGAGACCCAGTACTTC
15	TRBD2	TRBV19	TRBJ2-1	-	CASSILAGVKDEQFF	TGTGCCAGTAGTATACTAGCGGGAGTAAAGGATGAGCAGTTCTTC
15	TRBD2	TRBV7-8	TRBJ2-7	-	CASSLNQGGEYEQYF	TGTGCCAGCAGCTTAAATCAGGGAGGGGAGTACGAGCAGTACTTC
16	TRBD1	TRBV9	TRBJ2-1	-	CASSLYSGQGAYEQFF	TGTGCCAGCAGCTTATACTCGGGACAGGGGGCCTATGAGCAGTTCTTC
16	TRBD2	TRBV19	TRBJ2-7	-	CASSTGTSGRIYEQYF	TGTGCCAGTAGTACTGGGACTAGCGGGAGGATCTACGAGCAGTACTTC
16	TRBD2	TRBV30	TRBJ2-3	-	CAWSAPLAGDRDTQYF	TGTGCCTGGAGTGCGCCCCTAGCGGGAGACCGAGATACGCAGTATTTT
14	TRBD2	TRBV6-5	TRBJ2-7	-	CASSRLAGYDEQYF	TGTGCCAGCAGTCGACTAGCGGGATACGACGAGCAGTACTTC
12	-	TRBV5-1	TRBJ2-7	-	CASSLVPDEQYF	TGCGCCAGCAGCTTGGTTCCGGACGAGCAGTACTTC
14	-	TRBV18	TRBJ2-7	-	CASSPSGVIYEQYF	TGTGCCAGCTCACCTTCAGGGGTCATCTACGAGCAGTACTTC
15	TRBD2	TRBV5-1	TRBJ2-3	-	CASSLLAGGSDTQYF	TGCGCCAGCAGCTTACTAGCGGGAGGATCAGATACGCAGTATTTT
14	TRBD1	TRBV7-3	TRBJ1-6	-	CASSLTGQGSPLHF	TGTGCCAGCAGCTTAACGGGACAGGGATCACCCCTCCACTTT
13	-	TRBV4-3	TRBJ2-5	-	CASSQGGQKTQYF	TGCGCCAGCAGCCAAGGGGGGCAAAAGACCCAGTACTTC
15	-	TRBV5-6	TRBJ1-4	-	CASSFLTGLNEKLFF	TGTGCCAGCAGTTTTTTGACAGGCCTAAATGAAAAACTGTTTTTT
15	-	TRBV9	TRBJ2-7	-	CASSVDSAGSYEQYF	TGTGCCAGCAGCGTAGATAGCGCAGGCTCCTACGAGCAGTACTTC
16	-	TRBV6-6	TRBJ2-7	once	CASSYEVSRFSYEQYF	TGTGCCAGCAGTTACGAGGTCTCGCGGTTCTCCTACGAGCAGTACTTC
21	TRBD2	TRBV4-1	TRBJ2-1	-	CASSHEGRSGISLGSYNEQFF	TGCGCCAGCAGCCACGAGGGACGGAGCGGGATTTCCCTGGGCTCCTACAATGAGCAGTTCTTC
11	-	TRBV2	TRBJ2-5	few	CASVLEETQYF	TGTGCCAGCGTACTTGAGGAGACCCAGTACTTC
17	TRBD1	TRBV28	TRBJ2-2	-	CASSPYRGYKGAGELFF	TGTGCCAGCAGTCCCTACAGGGGGTATAAGGGGGCCGGGGAGCTGTTTTTT
16	TRBD2	TRBV30	TRBJ2-3	-	CAWSIWRGGSTDTQYF	TGTGCCTGGAGTATCTGGCGGGGGGGTAGCACAGATACGCAGTATTTT